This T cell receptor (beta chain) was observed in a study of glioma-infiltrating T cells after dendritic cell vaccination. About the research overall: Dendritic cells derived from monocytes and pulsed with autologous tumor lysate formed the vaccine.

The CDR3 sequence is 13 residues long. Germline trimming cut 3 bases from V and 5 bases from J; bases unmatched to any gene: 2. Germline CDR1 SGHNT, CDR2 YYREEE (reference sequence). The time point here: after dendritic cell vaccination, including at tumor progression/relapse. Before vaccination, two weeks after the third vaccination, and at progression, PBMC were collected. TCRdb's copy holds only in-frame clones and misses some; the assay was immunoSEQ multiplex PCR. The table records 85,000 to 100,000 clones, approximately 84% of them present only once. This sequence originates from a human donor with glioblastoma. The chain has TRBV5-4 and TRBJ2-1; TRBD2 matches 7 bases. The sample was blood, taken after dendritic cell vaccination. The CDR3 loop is CASSWGGDNEQFF. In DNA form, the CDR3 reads TGTGCCAGCAGCTGGGGGGGGGACAATGAGCAGTTCTTC.